The 30 T cell receptor beta chains in this list originate from one sample, sequenced in a study of blood T cell repertoires in COVID-19 (dated by TCRdb to between 2020 and 2021). Libraries came from the immunoSEQ multiplex PCR assay. In its TCRdb copy, this immuneACCESS table keeps in-frame sequences only and misses some clones. Where compared with another copy, unresolved V genes explain less than half of these, and the others have no known cause. This sample lists some 34,000 clones; around 83% were detected once. Less than 9.5% of the sample goes to the ten largest clones. The sequenced sample was peripheral blood. The receptors here all came from a human donor in a cohort sampled during active COVID-19.

The chain has TRBV11-2 and TRBJ2-5; the D is unclear. V dropped 5 bases and J dropped 7 bases, with 14 bases sitting between them. CDR1 is SGHAT and CDR2 is FQNNGV in the germline V gene. CDR3 size: 13 residues. CDR3 in amino acids: CASSPLFRWTQYF. DNA for the CDR3: TGTGCCAGCAGCCCTCTCTTCCGGTGGACCCAGTACTTC.

V and J are TRBV28 and TRBJ2-1, with TRBD2 matching over 9 bases. Germline CDR1 is MDHEN and CDR2 is SYDVKM. Trimming removed 3 bases from V and 1 base from J; junction bases left unmatched: 4. CDR3 length equals 16 residues. The CDR3 DNA reads as TGTGCCAGCAGTTTGCCTAGCGGGAATTCCTACAATGAGCAGTTCTTC. It specifies CASSLPSGNSYNEQFF.

This chain joins TRBV5-1 and TRBJ2-3; D is possibly TRBD1 (5 bases). The germline V gene encodes CDR1 SGHRS and CDR2 YFSETQ. CDR3 length equals 13 residues. The ends were cut back, 2 bases at V and 4 bases at J, with 8 bases in the middle. The CDR3 nucleotides read TGCGCCAGCAGCTTCGACAGACCAGATACGCAGTATTTT. Protein: CASSFDRPDTQYF.

This clone counts as medium-sized. This chain connects TRBV11-2 to TRBJ2-6, with 7 nucleotides matching TRBD1. CDR3 size: 15 residues. The ends lost 8 bases at V and 0 bases at J; junction bases unmatched: 4. Germline CDR1 is SGHAT and CDR2 is FQNNGV. CDR3 in amino acids: CASRGQSSGANVLTF. DNA for the CDR3: TGTGCCAGCCGGGGACAGAGCTCTGGGGCCAACGTCCTGACTTTC.

This clone turned up a few times. J is TRBJ2-7 and V is TRBV28; a weak D match, TRBD2 (6 bases). V was cut by 7 bases and J by 0 bases, with 19 bases left in between. From germline, CDR1 is MDHEN and CDR2 SYDVKM. This CDR3 has 16 amino acids. The CDR3 nucleotides read TGTGCCAGCAACCCCGAGGGGAGGCCTAGCTCCTACGAGCAGTACTTC. Amino acids: CASNPEGRPSSYEQYF.

This clone was picked up a small number of times. The chain is built from TRBV2 and TRBJ2-2; 7 bases fit TRBD1. The CDR3 sequence is 15 residues long. The trim removed 7 bases at V and 1 base at J, leaving 6 bases unmatched. Germline CDR1 is SNHLY and CDR2 is FYNNEI. The CDR3 sequence: CASKLDRRNTGELFF. The CDR3 nucleotides read TGTGCCAGCAAATTGGACAGGCGGAACACCGGGGAGCTGTTTTTT.

The chain uses TRBV5-4 and TRBJ2-2; 8 nucleotides line up with TRBD2. The CDR3 has 14 residues. The junction had 4 bases not matched to a gene; V was cut back by 0 bases and J by 9 bases. The germline CDR1 and CDR2 sequences are SGHNT and YYREEE (reference sequence). The CDR3 here is CASSLGTSNRELFF. The CDR3 DNA sequence: TGTGCCAGCAGCTTGGGGACTAGCAATCGGGAGCTGTTTTTT.

The genes are TRBV7-3 and TRBJ2-7; 13 bases are a match to TRBD2. The germline V gene encodes CDR1 SGHTA and CDR2 FQGTGA. V lost 5 bases to trimming and J lost 7 bases; unmatched junction nucleotides: 5. This CDR3 is built from 14 residues. CDR3 DNA: TGTGCCAGCAGCCCCGGGACTAGCGGGATAGAGCAGTACTTC. It is translated as CASSPGTSGIEQYF.

This rearrangement joins TRBV3-1 (or the pseudogene TRBV3-2) to TRBJ2-3, with TRBD2 identical over 8 bases. V dropped 0 bases and J dropped 1; count of bases not matched to a gene: 6. The CDR3 has 17 amino acids. Germline CDR1 reads LGHDT; CDR2 reads YNNKEL (reference sequence). The DNA for the CDR3 is TGTGCCAGCAGCCAAGAGATAGTAGCGGGACGCACAGATACGCAGTATTTT. Its translation: CASSQEIVAGRTDTQYF.

J is TRBJ1-2 and V is TRBV7-6; the match to TRBD1 covers 7 bases. The germline CDR1 and CDR2 sequences are SGHVS and FNYEAQ. The trim removed 2 bases at V and 6 bases at J, leaving 6 bases unmatched. The CDR3 spans 14 residues. The CDR3 DNA reads TGTGCCAGCAGCTTATTACAGGGGAGTGATGGCTACACCTTC. This translates into CASSLLQGSDGYTF.

The gene calls are TRBV29-1 and TRBJ2-1, with a possible D match to TRBD1 (5 bases). The germline V gene encodes CDR1 SQVTM and CDR2 ANQGSEA. The V end lost 2 bases, the J end lost 5 bases, and 10 bases lay between the germline ends. The CDR3 runs 13 residues. This CDR3 is CSVETSQDNEQFF. CDR3 nucleotide sequence: TGCAGCGTTGAAACCTCACAGGACAATGAGCAGTTCTTC.

The gene calls are TRBV28 and TRBJ2-7; 8 nucleotides agree with TRBD1. There are 15 residues in the CDR3. J lost 2 bases, V lost 6 bases, and 9 bases had no gene match. In germline, CDR1 is MDHEN, CDR2 SYDVKM. CDR3 nucleotide sequence: TGTGCCAGCAGCTCACCTCGGACAGGGCCCTACGAGCAGTACTTC. It codes for CASSSPRTGPYEQYF.

The chain couples TRBV10-1 to TRBJ1-3; 7 nucleotides align to TRBD1. The CDR3 loop spans 18 amino acids. V was clipped by 3 bases and J by 1 base; unmatched bases: 12. CDR1 and CDR2 (germline): WNHNN, SYGVQD (reference sequence). CDR3 nucleotides: TGCGCCAGCAGTGATGTCGACAGGGAAGTCAGGTCTGGAAACACCATATATTTT. Amino acid sequence: CASSDVDREVRSGNTIYF.

V and J are TRBV6-5 and TRBJ2-7, with 11 bases fitting TRBD1. Germline CDR1 reads MNHEY; CDR2 reads SVGAGI. There are 15 residues in the CDR3. V lost 2 bases and J lost 4; bases outside the gene matches: 4. Here the CDR3 DNA reads TGTGCCAGCAGTTACAGCGGGGACAGGGGGTACGAGCAGTACTTC. Translation: CASSYSGDRGYEQYF.

V and J are TRBV5-1 and TRBJ2-7, with 15 bases lining up with TRBD2. Germline V gives CDR1 SGHRS, CDR2 YFSETQ. Germline trimming cut 4 bases from V and 4 bases from J; bases unmatched to any gene: 0. The CDR3 consists of 14 residues. CDR3 nucleotides: TGCGCCAGCAGCGGGACTAGCGGGGGGTACGAGCAGTACTTC. Protein product: CASSGTSGGYEQYF.

V is TRBV7-3 and J is TRBJ1-1, with D perhaps matching TRBD1 (5 bases). V gave up 2 bases and J gave up 1 base, with 5 bases separating them. CDR1 and CDR2 (germline): SGHTA, FQGTGA. The CDR3 totals 13 residues. CDR3 protein: CASSLQGNTEAFF. CDR3 bases: TGTGCCAGCAGCTTACAGGGGAACACTGAAGCTTTCTTT.

The V gene is TRBV7-9, the J gene TRBJ2-2; 8 nucleotides line up with TRBD1. The CDR3 is made up of 15 amino acids. After removal of 2 bases from V and 8 bases from J, the junction contained 7 bases not matched to a gene. Germline-derived CDR1 and CDR2 are SEHNR and FQNEAQ (reference sequence). The CDR3 sequence is CASSLSQGAVGELFF. In DNA, the CDR3 is TGTGCCAGCAGCTTATCGCAGGGGGCTGTTGGGGAGCTGTTTTTT. Complete variable domain (other parts from reference TRBV7-9 and TRBJ2-2): DTGVSQNPRHKITKRGQNVTFRCDPISEHNRLYWYRQTLGQGPEFLTYFQNEAQLEKSRLLSDRFSAERPKGSFSTLEIQRTEQGDSAMYLCASSLSQGAVGELFFGEGSRLTVL.

This clone was seen only a few times. The chain uses TRBV19 and TRBJ1-1, with D uncertain. Germline CDR1 LNHDA, CDR2 SQIVND (reference sequence). The CDR3 runs to 13 residues. V was shortened by 7 bases and J by 4 bases, with 13 bases between the two germline ends. This chain's CDR3 is CASTRRVGTEAFF. The CDR3 bases are TGTGCCAGTACCCGGAGGGTTGGCACTGAAGCTTTCTTT.

The V call is TRBV2, the J call TRBJ2-2, with D possibly being TRBD1 (6 bases). From germline, CDR1 is SNHLY and CDR2 FYNNEI. V was clipped by 8 bases and J by 5 bases, with 15 bases between them. The CDR3 is 14 amino acids. This CDR3 is CASVRAGTTGELFF. CDR3 bases: TGTGCCAGCGTACGGGCAGGGACAACCGGGGAGCTGTTTTTT.

The sample holds one count of this clone. V is TRBV6-5 and J is TRBJ2-5; TRBD1 aligns across 9 bases. CDR1 is MNHEY, CDR2 SVGAGI, per germline. There are 16 residues in the CDR3. V lost 1 base and J lost 5; bases outside the gene matches: 8. CDR3 DNA: TGTGCCAGCAGTTACTATGGGACAGGGTGGTCGGAGACCCAGTACTTC. It encodes CASSYYGTGWSETQYF.

This chain links TRBV5-1 with TRBJ2-3, with D possibly matching TRBD1 (6 bases). This CDR3 has 15 residues. From germline, CDR1 is SGHRS and CDR2 YFSETQ. Deletions cut 4 bases from V and 0 bases from J, with 12 bases between. The chain's CDR3 is CASSVGAGSTDTQYF. CDR3 DNA: TGCGCCAGCAGCGTGGGGGCTGGAAGCACAGATACGCAGTATTTT.

This chain joins TRBV6-1 and TRBJ2-5; D perhaps matches TRBD1 (5 bases). CDR1 and CDR2 from the germline V gene are MNHNS and SASEGT. The CDR3 is made up of 12 amino acids. The V end was cut by 3 bases, the J end by 5 bases, with 7 bases between. As DNA, the CDR3 is TGTGCCAGCAGTGAGGCAGGGGAGACCCAGTACTTC. This codes for CASSEAGETQYF.

This clone was recorded once. The chain uses TRBV5-1 and TRBJ2-1; 9 bases align to TRBD2. Germline CDR1 and CDR2: SGHRS and YFSETQ. V shed 0 bases and J 7 bases; nucleotides not matched to a gene: 11. The CDR3 covers 17 residues. The DNA for the CDR3 is TGCGCCAGCAGCTTGGCTTGGAATAGCGGGGGTAGGAATGAGCAGTTCTTC. Residues: CASSLAWNSGGRNEQFF.

The count of this clone is one. The chain links TRBV30 to TRBJ1-6; 9 bases agree with TRBD1. CDR3 length: 15 amino acids. With 4 bases clipped from V and 7 bases from J, the junction kept 8 bases outside the gene matches. Germline CDR1 and CDR2: GTSNPN and SVGIG (reference sequence). CDR3 bases: TGTGCCTGGACCACAGAGGGACAGGGAAATTCACCCCTCCACTTT. Amino acids: CAWTTEGQGNSPLHF.

The chain joins TRBV12-3 or TRBV12-4 to TRBJ1-3; D uncertain. The ends were cut back, 6 bases at V and 4 bases at J, with 7 bases in the middle. The CDR3 is 12 residues long. CDR3 in amino acids: CASRTRGNTIYF. CDR3 bases: TGTGCCAGCAGAACTCGAGGAAACACCATATATTTT.

The chain links TRBV30 to TRBJ2-5; 10 nucleotides align to TRBD2. Germline-derived CDR1 and CDR2 are GTSNPN and SVGIG (reference sequence). V lost 1 base, J lost 4 bases, and 9 bases stayed unmatched. This CDR3 is 16 amino acids long. In nucleotides, the CDR3 is TGTGCCTGGAGTGCCGGGACTAGCGTTACTGTAGAGACCCAGTACTTC. It yields the protein CAWSAGTSVTVETQYF.

This CDR3 reads CASSRGRDTQYF. The CDR3 DNA reads TGTGCCAGCAGCCGCGGGAGAGATACGCAGTATTTT. The chain uses TRBV2 and TRBJ2-3; 7 nucleotides align to TRBD2. Germline V gene sequence: CDR1 SNHLY, CDR2 FYNNEI. The V and J ends lost 6 bases and 5 bases, in that order; junction bases with no gene match: 2. The CDR3 has 12 residues.

The chain links TRBV2 to TRBJ2-5; 14 nucleotides agree with TRBD2. Germline loops: CDR1 SNHLY, CDR2 FYNNEI. This CDR3 contains 16 residues. V gave up 10 bases and J gave up 2 bases; unmatched junction bases: 9. This chain's CDR3 is CAIGERTSGRQETQYF. The CDR3, as DNA: TGTGCCATCGGGGAGCGGACTAGCGGGAGGCAAGAGACCCAGTACTTC.

The chain is built from TRBV30 and TRBJ1-2; 10 bases fit TRBD1. Germline V lookup: CDR1 GTSNPN, CDR2 SVGIG (reference sequence). The J segment lost 8 bases and the V segment lost 3 bases, leaving 6 bases of the junction unmatched. The CDR3 contains 13 residues. CDR3 region: CAWRTGGAGGYTF. The CDR3 coding sequence is TGTGCCTGGAGGACAGGGGGCGCGGGCGGCTACACCTTC.

The chain combines TRBV19 with TRBJ1-1; TRBD1 matches 7 bases. The V segment lost 5 bases and the J segment 6 bases; nucleotides outside the gene matches: 6. Germline CDR1 LNHDA, CDR2 SQIVND (reference sequence). The CDR3 is made up of 13 amino acids. The CDR3 region is CASSFRQGPEAFF. The DNA for the CDR3 is TGTGCCAGTAGTTTCCGACAGGGCCCTGAAGCTTTCTTT. The variable domain in full, with the rest retrieved from reference TRBV19 and TRBJ1-1, is DGGITQSPKYLFRKEGQNVTLSCEQNLNHDAMYWYRQDPGQGLRLIYYSQIVNDFQKGDIAEGYSVSREKKESFPLTVTSAQKNPTAFYLCASSFRQGPEAFFGQGTRLTVV.